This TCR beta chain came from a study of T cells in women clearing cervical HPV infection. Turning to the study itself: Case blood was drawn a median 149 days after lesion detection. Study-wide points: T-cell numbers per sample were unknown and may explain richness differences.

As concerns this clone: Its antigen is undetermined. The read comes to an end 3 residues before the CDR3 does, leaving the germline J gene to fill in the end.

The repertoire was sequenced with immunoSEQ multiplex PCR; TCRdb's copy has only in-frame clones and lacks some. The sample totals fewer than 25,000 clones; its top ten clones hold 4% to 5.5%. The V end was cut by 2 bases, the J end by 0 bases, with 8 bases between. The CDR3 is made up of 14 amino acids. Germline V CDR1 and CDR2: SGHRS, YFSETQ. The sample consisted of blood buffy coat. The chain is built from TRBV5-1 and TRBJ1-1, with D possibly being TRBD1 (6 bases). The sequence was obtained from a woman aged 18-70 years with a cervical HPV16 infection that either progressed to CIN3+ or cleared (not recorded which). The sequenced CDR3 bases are TGCGCCAGCAGCTTTAGGGGGATGAACACTGAA. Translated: CASSFRGMNTE. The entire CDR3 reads CASSFRGMNTEAFF.